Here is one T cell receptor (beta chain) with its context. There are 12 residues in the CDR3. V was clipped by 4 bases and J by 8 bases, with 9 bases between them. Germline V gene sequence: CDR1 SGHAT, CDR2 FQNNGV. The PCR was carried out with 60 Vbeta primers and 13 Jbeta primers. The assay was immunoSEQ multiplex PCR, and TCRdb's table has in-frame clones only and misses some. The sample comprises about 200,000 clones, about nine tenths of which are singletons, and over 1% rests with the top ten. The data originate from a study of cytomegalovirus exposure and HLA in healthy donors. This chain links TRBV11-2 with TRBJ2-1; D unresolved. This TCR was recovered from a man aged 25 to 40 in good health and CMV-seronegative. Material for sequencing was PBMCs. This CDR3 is CASSSTFDEQFF. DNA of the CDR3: TGTGCCAGCAGCTCGACATTCGATGAGCAGTTCTTC.